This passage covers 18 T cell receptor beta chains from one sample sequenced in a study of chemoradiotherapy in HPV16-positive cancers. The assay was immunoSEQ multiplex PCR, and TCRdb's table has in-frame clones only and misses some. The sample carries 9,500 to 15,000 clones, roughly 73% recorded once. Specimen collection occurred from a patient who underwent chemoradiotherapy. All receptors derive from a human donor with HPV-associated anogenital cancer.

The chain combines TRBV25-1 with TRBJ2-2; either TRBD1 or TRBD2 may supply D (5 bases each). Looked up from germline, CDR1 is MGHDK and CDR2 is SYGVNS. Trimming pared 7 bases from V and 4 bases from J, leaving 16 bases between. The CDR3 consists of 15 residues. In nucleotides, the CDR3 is TGTGCCAGCATGCGAGGGGCCTCGGGCACCGGGGAGCTGTTTTTT. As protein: CASMRGASGTGELFF.

The CDR3 coding sequence is TGTGCCATCAGGCGGCTCGCGGAGGGCTACACCTTC. Translated, it gives CAIRRLAEGYTF. The J gene is TRBJ1-2, the V gene TRBV10-3, with no clear D. The germline gives CDR1 ENHRY, CDR2 SYGVKD. Trimming shortened V by 6 bases and J by 8 bases, and 13 bases separated the two germline ends. This CDR3 region has 12 residues.

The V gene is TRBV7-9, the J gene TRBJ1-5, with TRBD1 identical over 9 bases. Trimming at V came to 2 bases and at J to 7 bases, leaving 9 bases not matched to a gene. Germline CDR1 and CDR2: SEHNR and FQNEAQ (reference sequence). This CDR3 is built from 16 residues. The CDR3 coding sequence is TGTGCCAGCAGCTTACATACAGGGGGCATCGGACAGCCCCAGCATTTT. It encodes CASSLHTGGIGQPQHF.

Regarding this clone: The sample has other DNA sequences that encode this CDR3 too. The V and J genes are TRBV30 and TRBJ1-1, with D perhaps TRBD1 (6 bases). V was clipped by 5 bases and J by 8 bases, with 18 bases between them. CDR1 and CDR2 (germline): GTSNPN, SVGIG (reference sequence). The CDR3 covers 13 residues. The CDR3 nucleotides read TGTGCCTGGCTCGAGCGGGGGGCCACCGAAGCTTTCTTT. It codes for CAWLERGATEAFF.

CDR3 nucleotides: TGTGCCAGCAGCGGGGATGCTTGGGGCGAGCAGTACTTC. Translated: CASSGDAWGEQYF. The rearrangement links TRBV6-1 to TRBJ2-7, with a tentative D call TRBD2 (5 bases). V was shortened by 6 bases and J by 6 bases, with 15 bases between the two germline ends. The CDR3 contains 13 residues. CDR1 and CDR2 from the germline V gene are MNHNS and SASEGT.

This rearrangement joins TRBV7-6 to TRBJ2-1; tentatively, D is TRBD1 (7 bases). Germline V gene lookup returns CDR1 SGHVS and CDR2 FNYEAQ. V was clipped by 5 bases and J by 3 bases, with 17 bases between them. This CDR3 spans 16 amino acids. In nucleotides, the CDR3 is TGTGCCAGCAGCCCTGAAGCAGGGGGGAACTACAATGAGCAGTTCTTC. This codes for CASSPEAGGNYNEQFF.

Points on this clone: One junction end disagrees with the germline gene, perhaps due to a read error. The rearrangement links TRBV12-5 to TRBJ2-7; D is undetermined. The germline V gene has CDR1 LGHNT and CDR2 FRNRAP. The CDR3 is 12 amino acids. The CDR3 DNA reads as TGTGCTAGTGGTTTGGCCCCCGAGAGACCTCACTTC. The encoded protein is CASGLAPERPHF.

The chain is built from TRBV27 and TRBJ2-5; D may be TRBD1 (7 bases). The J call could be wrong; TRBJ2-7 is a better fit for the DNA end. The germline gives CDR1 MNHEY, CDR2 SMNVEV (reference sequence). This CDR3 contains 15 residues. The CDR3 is CASSLDQGGSYEQYF. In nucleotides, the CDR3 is TGTGCCAGCAGTTTAGATCAGGGGGGTTCCTACGAGCAGTACTTC.

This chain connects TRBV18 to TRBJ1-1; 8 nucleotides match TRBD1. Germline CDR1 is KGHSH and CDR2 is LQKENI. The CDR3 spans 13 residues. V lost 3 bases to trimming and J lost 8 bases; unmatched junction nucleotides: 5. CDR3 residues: CASSPLRTGEAFF. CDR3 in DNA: TGTGCCAGCTCACCTCTTAGGACAGGGGAAGCTTTCTTT. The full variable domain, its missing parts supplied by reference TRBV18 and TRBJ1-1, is NAGVMQNPRHLVRRRGQEARLRCSPMKGHSHVYWYRQLPEEGLKFMVYLQKENIIDESGMPKERFSAEFPKEGPSILRIQQVVRGDSAAYFCASSPLRTGEAFFGQGTRLTVV.

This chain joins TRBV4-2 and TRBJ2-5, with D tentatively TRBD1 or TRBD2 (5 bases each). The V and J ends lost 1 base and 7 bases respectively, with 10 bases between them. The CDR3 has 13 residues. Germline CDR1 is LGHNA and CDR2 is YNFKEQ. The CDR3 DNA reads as TGTGCCAGCAGCCAAGGAGGGGCTCGGACCCAGTACTTC. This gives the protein CASSQGGARTQYF.

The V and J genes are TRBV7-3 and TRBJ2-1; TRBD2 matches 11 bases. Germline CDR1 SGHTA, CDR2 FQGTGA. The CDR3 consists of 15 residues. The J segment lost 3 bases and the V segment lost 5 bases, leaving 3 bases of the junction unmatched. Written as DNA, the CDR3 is TGTGCCAGCAGCGCCACTAGCGGGGGCTACAATGAGCAGTTCTTC. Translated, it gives CASSATSGGYNEQFF. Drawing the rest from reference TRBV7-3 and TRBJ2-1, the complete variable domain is GAGVSQTPSNKVTEKGKYVELRCDPISGHTALYWYRQSLGQGPEFLIYFQGTGAADDSGLPNDRFFAVRPEGSVSTLKIQRTERGDSAVYLCASSATSGGYNEQFFGPGTRLTVL.

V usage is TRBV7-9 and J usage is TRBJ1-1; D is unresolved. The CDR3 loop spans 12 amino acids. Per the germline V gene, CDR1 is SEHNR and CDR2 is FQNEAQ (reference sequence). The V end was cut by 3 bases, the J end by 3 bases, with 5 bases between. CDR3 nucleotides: TGTGCCAGCAGCTTTCGGGACACTGAAGCTTTCTTT. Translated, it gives CASSFRDTEAFF.

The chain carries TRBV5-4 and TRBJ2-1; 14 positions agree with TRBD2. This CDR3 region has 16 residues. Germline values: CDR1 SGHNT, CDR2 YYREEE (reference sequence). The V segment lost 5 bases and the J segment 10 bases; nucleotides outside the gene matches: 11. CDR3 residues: CASSEPGTSGGREQFF. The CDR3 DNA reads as TGTGCCAGCAGTGAGCCGGGGACTAGCGGGGGTCGGGAGCAGTTCTTC.

CDR3 residues: CASSPPVNRGTGELFF. The CDR3 coding sequence is TGTGCCAGCTCACCACCTGTTAACAGGGGAACCGGGGAGCTGTTTTTT. J is TRBJ2-2 and V is TRBV18; 7 bases line up with TRBD1. The CDR3 extends over 16 amino acids. CDR1 KGHSH and CDR2 LQKENI come from the germline V gene. The J segment lost 5 bases and the V segment lost 0 bases, leaving 6 bases of the junction unmatched.

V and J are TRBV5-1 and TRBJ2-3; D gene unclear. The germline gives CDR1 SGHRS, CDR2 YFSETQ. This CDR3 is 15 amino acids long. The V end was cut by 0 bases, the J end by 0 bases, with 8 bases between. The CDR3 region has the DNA TGCGCCAGCAGCTTGGACGGAGCTAGCACAGATACGCAGTATTTT. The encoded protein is CASSLDGASTDTQYF.

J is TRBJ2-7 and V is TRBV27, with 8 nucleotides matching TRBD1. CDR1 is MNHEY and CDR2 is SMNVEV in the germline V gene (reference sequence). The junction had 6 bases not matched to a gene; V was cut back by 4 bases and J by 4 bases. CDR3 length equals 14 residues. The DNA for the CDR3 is TGTGCCAGCAGTTACGGACAGGGAGAATACGAGCAGTACTTC. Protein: CASSYGQGEYEQYF.

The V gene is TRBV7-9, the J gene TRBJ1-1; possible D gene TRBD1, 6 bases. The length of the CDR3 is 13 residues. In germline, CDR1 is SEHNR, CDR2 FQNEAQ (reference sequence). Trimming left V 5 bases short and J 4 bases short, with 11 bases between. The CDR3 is CASSLTGTTEAFF. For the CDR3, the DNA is TGTGCCAGCAGCCTCACAGGGACCACTGAAGCTTTCTTT.

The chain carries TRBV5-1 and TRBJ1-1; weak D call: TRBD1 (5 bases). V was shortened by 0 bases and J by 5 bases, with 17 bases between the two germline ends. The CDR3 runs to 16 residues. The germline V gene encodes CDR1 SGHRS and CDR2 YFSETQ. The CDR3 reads CASSLDRRGSWTEAFF. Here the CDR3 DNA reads TGCGCCAGCAGCTTGGACAGGAGGGGTTCGTGGACTGAAGCTTTCTTT.